Shown below are 25 T cell receptor beta chains from a single sample sequenced in a study of tumor and adjacent non-tumor tissue in lung cancer. RNA was extracted from bulk tissue without any cell sorting. Three rounds of nested PCR, following a modified ARM-PCR protocol, produced the TCRbeta library. TCRdb processed the multiplex PCR reads anew with MiXCR; each CDR3 protein has one entry. The sample yields 78,000 or so distinct CDR3 sequences, roughly 80% seen once. Sequencing was done on a sample of lung tumor tissue. The source of these receptors is a woman aged 50 to 60 with non-small cell lung cancer.

Comments on this clonotype: The conserved phenylalanine or tryptophan normally closing the CDR3 is absent here, so this likely arose from a read error. No DNA is shown, since the ends of the CDR3 on it are uncertain; the CDR3 is the one TCRdb lists. The chain employs TRBV12-3 or TRBV12-4 and TRBJ1-1; TRBD1 is the table's D call, not checked against the DNA. Including both end residues, the CDR3 is 15 amino acids long. CDR3 protein: CARSLGRGVNTEASI.

The chain joins TRBV20-1 to TRBJ2-7; D uncertain. There are 12 residues in the CDR3. Germline loops: CDR1 DFQATT, CDR2 SNEGSKA (reference sequence). The V and J ends lost 4 bases and 4 bases respectively, with 11 bases between them. Written as DNA, the CDR3 is TGCAGTGCTATTGGGCATCGATACGAGCAGTACTTC. Translated: CSAIGHRYEQYF.

A note on this clonotype: Since no conserved phenylalanine or tryptophan closes the CDR3, a read error is the likely cause. This chain connects TRBV20-1 to TRBJ2-7, with D maybe TRBD1 (5 bases). Trimming removed 5 bases from V and 7 bases from J, with 15 bases in between. Germline assignment: CDR1 DFQATT and CDR2 SNEGSKA (reference sequence). The CDR3 consists of 12 residues. CDR3 sequence reads: CSASHRTAEQYL. In nucleotides, the CDR3 is TGCAGTGCTTCCCACAGGACCGCAGAGCAGTACCTC.

In the case of this clonotype: This likely comes from a read error, as the CDR3 has no conserved phenylalanine or tryptophan at its end. The V and J genes are TRBV29-1 and TRBJ1-1; weak D call: TRBD1 (6 bases). There are 13 residues in the CDR3. Germline CDR1 SQVTM, CDR2 ANQGSEA. The CDR3, as DNA: TGCAGCGTCTCCAAGGGGTGGGACACCGAAGCTTTCTCT. Translated: CSVSKGWDTEAFS.

A note on this clonotype: A much larger clone sits a single nucleotide away, making a read error possible. The chain recombines TRBV24-1 with TRBJ2-3; D unclear. V was pared by 4 bases and J by 6 bases, with 13 bases between. Per germline, CDR1 KGHDR and CDR2 SFDVKD. The CDR3 consists of 14 residues. CDR3 sequence reads: CATSERQARDTQYF. In DNA form, the CDR3 reads TGTGCCACCAGTGAGAGGCAGGCCCGGGATACGCAGTATTTT.

With respect to this clonotype: This CDR3 is missing its conserved last phenylalanine or tryptophan, likely due to a read error. This chain uses TRBV12-3 or TRBV12-4 with TRBJ1-2; D is perhaps TRBD1 (6 bases). Trimming pared 5 bases from V and 10 bases from J, leaving 11 bases between. The CDR3 spans 11 residues. For the CDR3, the DNA is TGTGCCAGCAGTCCGAGGACAGCCTACACCTTA. It encodes CASSPRTAYTL.

The chain couples TRBV6-6 to TRBJ1-2; no firm D call. This CDR3 contains 9 residues. V lost 7 bases, J lost 13 bases, and 10 bases lay in between. Germline lookup yields CDR1 MNHNY and CDR2 SVGAGI (reference sequence). The CDR3 here is CASNYPGTF. Written as DNA, the CDR3 is TGTGCCAGCAACTACCCAGGCACCTTC.

This chain connects TRBV7-2 to TRBJ2-3; D remains ambiguous. Germline V gives CDR1 SGHTA, CDR2 FQGNSA. The CDR3 is made up of 12 amino acids. Trimming stripped 2 bases from V and 2 bases from J, with 2 bases between. The CDR3, as DNA: TGTGCCAGCAGCTTATTCACAGATACGCAGTATTTT. Its protein is CASSLFTDTQYF. Full variable domain (missing parts from reference TRBV7-2 and TRBJ2-3): GAGVSQSPSNKVTEKGKDVELRCDPISGHTALYWYRQSLGQGLEFLIYFQGNSAPDKSGLPSDRFSAERTGGSVSTLTIQRTQQEDSAVYLCASSLFTDTQYFGPGTRLTVL.

As for this clonotype: One end of the junction is discordant with germline, which a read error may explain. The chain recombines TRBV12-3 or TRBV12-4 with TRBJ2-3; D call uncertain. The CDR3 runs 15 residues. The chain's CDR3 is CASSSGVLSTDTQYF. For the CDR3, the DNA is TGTGCCAGCAGTTCCGGAGTGCTGAGCACGGATACGCAGTATTTT.

Points on this clonotype: One end of the junction is discordant with germline, which a read error may explain. The chain couples TRBV11-1 to TRBJ2-7, with D tentatively TRBD1 or TRBD2 (5 bases each). The CDR3 sequence is 15 residues long. In germline, CDR1 is SGHAT, CDR2 FQDESV (reference sequence). CDR3 region: CASSYDIATVYELYF. CDR3 nucleotide sequence: TGTGCCAGCAGCTACGATATAGCGACAGTCTACGAGCTGTACTTC. Supplemented by reference TRBV11-1 and TRBJ2-7, the full variable domain reads EAEVAQSPRYKITEKSQAVAFWCDPISGHATLYWYRQILGQGPELLVQFQDESVVDDSQLPKDRFSAERLKGVDSTLKIQPAELGDSAMYLCASSYDIATVYELYFGPGTRLTVT.

With regard to this clonotype: One end of the junction varies from germline; a read error may be responsible. The rearrangement uses TRBV10-2 and TRBJ2-2; maybe TRBD2 (6 bases). The CDR3 extends over 13 amino acids. Germline V CDR1 and CDR2: WSHSY, SAAADI. CDR3 DNA: TGCACCAGCAGTGAGGAGGGTGGCGGGGAGCTGTTGTTT. Its translation: CTSSEEGGGELLF.

There are many counts of this clonotype. A much larger clone lies one base from this, so it may be a read error. This chain links TRBV24-1 with TRBJ2-3, with D perhaps TRBD1 (5 bases). Germline CDR1 is KGHDR and CDR2 is SFDVKD. The CDR3 length is 13 residues. CDR3 region: CATSGQGTDMQYF. The CDR3 DNA is TGTGCCACCAGTGGGCAGGGTACAGATATGCAGTATTTT.

Notes on this clonotype: Lacking the conserved final phenylalanine or tryptophan, this CDR3 likely reflects a read error. The rearrangement uses TRBV11-3 and TRBJ2-2; 10 bases line up with TRBD1. The CDR3 totals 16 residues. The V gene end was trimmed by 4 bases and the J gene end by 7 bases; junction bases not matched to a gene: 9. Per the germline V gene, CDR1 is SGHNT and CDR2 is YENEEA. In DNA, the CDR3 is TGTGCCAGCAGCTACGGGACAGGGGTATTAGTCGGGGAGCTGTTTCTT. This gives the protein CASSYGTGVLVGELFL.

A word on this clonotype: An end of the junction does not agree with germline; a read error may underlie this. V and J are TRBV4-3 and TRBJ2-1; 10 bases agree with TRBD1. Germline CDR1 and CDR2: LGHNA and YSLEER. CDR3 length: 15 amino acids. The CDR3 loop is CDSSQDRGLRNEQLF. The CDR3, as DNA: TGCGACAGCAGCCAAGACAGGGGGCTAAGGAATGAGCAGTTATTC.

On this clonotype itself: This likely comes from a read error, as the CDR3 has no conserved phenylalanine or tryptophan at its end. This chain connects TRBV6-2 or TRBV6-3 to TRBJ2-1; the D is unclear. Trimming removed 7 bases at V and 9 bases at J, with 16 bases between. This CDR3 spans 13 amino acids. Germline loops: CDR1 MNHEY, CDR2 SVGEGT. The CDR3 region has the DNA TGTGCCAGCAATTATGGGCGGCCAAGTGAGCAGTTCCTC. This sequence encodes CASNYGRPSEQFL.

To note about this clonotype: A single base separates this from a much larger clone, so it may be a read error. The chain links TRBV7-9 to TRBJ2-1, with a possible D match to TRBD2 (5 bases). Germline assignment: CDR1 SEHNR and CDR2 FQNEAQ (reference sequence). The CDR3 sequence is 13 residues long. The CDR3 region is CASNLSSFYEQFF. CDR3 sequence (DNA): TGTGCCAGCAACTTATCTAGCTTCTATGAGCAGTTCTTC.

About this clonotype itself: Relative to the germline gene, one junction end is altered; a read error may explain this. The V gene is TRBV29-1, the J gene TRBJ2-3; D possibly corresponds to TRBD1 (5 bases). The V gene's germline CDR1 is SQVTM and CDR2 ANQGSEA. CDR3 length equals 15 residues. CDR3 DNA sequence: TGCAACGTTGAAGACGTAGTTAGAGTCACAGGTACGCAGTATTTT. It yields the protein CNVEDVVRVTGTQYF.

As regards this clonotype: An end of the junction differs from the germline gene, which may be a read error. This chain uses TRBV30 with TRBJ2-5; 9 bases are shared with TRBD1. CDR3 length equals 14 residues. Per germline, CDR1 GTSNPN and CDR2 SVGIG (reference sequence). The DNA of the CDR3 is TGTGCCTGGAGTGCAGGGACAGGGATAGAGAGCCAGTACTTC. The encoded protein is CAWSAGTGIESQYF.

With respect to this clonotype: The germline gene is not matched at one end of the junction; a read error may be the cause. This chain joins TRBV29-1 and TRBJ2-1; D is perhaps TRBD1 or TRBD2 (5 bases each). The germline gives CDR1 SQVTM, CDR2 ANQGSEA. The CDR3 extends over 13 amino acids. The CDR3 region has the DNA TGCAGCGCGGAGGACATGCCCTACAATGAGCACTTCTTC. Translation gives CSAEDMPYNEHFF.

As to this clonotype: The CDR3 does not close with the conserved phenylalanine or tryptophan, likely indicating a read error. J is TRBJ2-1 and V is TRBV6-5; D might be TRBD1 or TRBD2, each matching 5 bases. The CDR3 spans 14 residues. Per germline, CDR1 MNHEY and CDR2 SVGAGI. This CDR3 is CATSYVGMRGEQFS. CDR3 DNA sequence: TGTGCCACCAGTTATGTCGGGATGAGGGGTGAGCAGTTCTCC.

Details on this clonotype: Its ends do not fully match the called genes, so a read error is possible. The chain couples TRBV11-1 to TRBJ2-1; TRBD1 matches 7 bases. Germline CDR1 and CDR2: SGHAT and FQDESV (reference sequence). The CDR3 length is 13 residues. CDR3 DNA sequence: TGTGCCAGCACCCGACAGGGAATGGATGAGCTGTACTTC. Translating gives CASTRQGMDELYF.

This chain joins TRBV10-3 and TRBJ1-3, with no clear D. The CDR3 extends over 15 amino acids. Germline CDR1 and CDR2: ENHRY and SYGVKD. The V end lost 4 bases, the J end lost 0 bases, and 10 bases lay between the germline ends. The DNA for the CDR3 is TGTGCCATCAGTGCAGAGGCTTCCTCTGGAAACACCATATATTTT. Its translation is CAISAEASSGNTIYF.

A note on this clonotype: An end of the junction differs from the germline gene, which may be a read error. The chain joins TRBV11-1 to TRBJ2-7; TRBD1 agrees at 7 bases. From germline, CDR1 is SGHAT and CDR2 FQDESV (reference sequence). The CDR3 length is 14 residues. The CDR3 bases are TGTACCAGCAGCCACTGGGACAGCTCCTACGAGGACTACTTC. Translation gives CTSSHWDSSYEDYF.

Turning to this clonotype: The DNA is left out, because the CDR3 cannot be placed on it with certainty; the CDR3 is given as TCRdb lists it. The rearrangement uses TRBV29-1 and TRBJ2-2. The CDR3 is 14 residues long, counting both termini. Germline V CDR1 and CDR2: SQVTM, ANQGSEA. The CDR3: CSVGPGANTGELLF.

This clonotype is a singleton in its sample. The chain combines TRBV11-2 with TRBJ1-2; D not resolved. Germline lookup yields CDR1 SGHAT and CDR2 FQNNGV. This CDR3 spans 14 amino acids. CDR3 protein: CDSSLTRTNYGYTF. CDR3 nucleotide sequence: TGTGATAGCAGTTTAACACGTACTAACTATGGCTACACCTTC. Full variable domain (rest looked up from reference TRBV11-2 and TRBJ1-2): EAGVAQSPRYKIIEKRQSVAFWCNPISGHATLYWYQQILGQGPKLLIQFQNNGVVDDSQLPKDRFSAERLKGVDSTLKIQPAKLEDSAVYLCDSSLTRTNYGYTFGSGTRLTVV.